The present T cell receptor beta chain was sequenced within a study of shared clonotypes between healthy human individuals. In replicate PCRs of sorted subsets, around 200 ng DNA, roughly 31,000 T cell genomes, was used. Profiling relied on immunoSEQ multiplex PCR, and the TCRdb table lists in-frame clones only, not all of them. The sample lists about 100,000 clones; approximately 75% were seen once. Donors were Caucasian adults residing in Nashville, Tennessee, USA. To make CD8 memory, CD45RO+ cells were put together with CCR7-negative CD45RA+ TemRA cells. On this clone itself: The target antigen is unknown.

The CDR3 extends over 16 amino acids. Trimming removed 5 bases from V and 1 base from J; junction bases left unmatched: 10. Germline V gives CDR1 LGHNA, CDR2 YNFKEQ. Findings and caveats of the study: There were few donors, and this limited the genetic and exposure-history diversity represented.

The sample consisted of memory CD8+ T cells sorted from blood. Described subset: CD45RO+ cells pooled with CCR7-negative TemRA cells. The clonotype originates from a man aged 25 to 40 in good health. V is TRBV4-2 and J is TRBJ1-1; 7 nucleotides agree with TRBD1. CDR3 sequence reads: CASSLVQGGSNTEAFF. The CDR3 nucleotides read TGTGCCAGCAGCTTAGTGCAGGGGGGATCGAACACTGAAGCTTTCTTT.